A single sample gave rise to the 12 T cell receptor beta chains below, sequenced in a study of blood T cell repertoires in COVID-19. Generated by immunoSEQ multiplex PCR, the TCRdb table keeps only in-frame clones and is missing some. The sample comprises some 230,000 clones, 84% of which are singletons, and 5% to 6.5% rests with the top ten. Sequencing was carried out using peripheral blood. The receptors were sampled from a woman aged 55 to 70 who had recovered from COVID-19.

The chain carries TRBV3-1 (or the pseudogene TRBV3-2) and TRBJ2-3, with a weak D call TRBD2 (6 bases). The CDR3 has 19 residues. V was cut by 1 base and J by 4 bases, with 24 bases left in between. Looked up from germline, CDR1 is LGHDT and CDR2 is YNNKEL (reference sequence). This CDR3 reads CASSQVLITSTYGADTQYF. CDR3 coding DNA: TGTGCCAGCAGCCAAGTTCTTATCACTAGCACTTACGGGGCAGATACGCAGTATTTT.

The chain has TRBV5-5 and TRBJ2-1; TRBD2 aligns across 10 bases. Per germline, CDR1 SGHKS and CDR2 YYEKEE (reference sequence). There are 15 residues in the CDR3. The V segment lost 3 bases and the J segment 4 bases; nucleotides outside the gene matches: 4. CDR3 coding DNA: TGTGCCAGCAGCTCGGGGACTAGCGAATACAATGAGCAGTTCTTC. Protein sequence: CASSSGTSEYNEQFF.

In this sample, this clone turned up once. The chain carries TRBV9 and TRBJ2-3; the match to TRBD2 covers 12 bases. Germline CDR1 SGDLS, CDR2 YYNGEE. CDR3 size: 18 residues. V was clipped by 4 bases and J by 4 bases; unmatched bases: 13. DNA of the CDR3: TGTGCCAGCAGCCCCCGGGGGGCTAGCGGGGGGGTCGCAGATACGCAGTATTTT. Protein product: CASSPRGASGGVADTQYF.

V gene TRBV7-8 combines with J gene TRBJ2-1, with a possible D match to TRBD2 (6 bases). Germline lookup yields CDR1 SGHVS and CDR2 FQNEAQ. V lost 5 bases to trimming and J lost 5 bases, with 16 bases between them. The CDR3 has 15 residues. CDR3 nucleotide sequence: TGTGCCAGCAGCAAGCGAGGGGACTTCAACAATGAGCAGTTCTTC. It translates to CASSKRGDFNNEQFF.

The gene calls are TRBV4-1 and TRBJ2-3; D may be TRBD2 (6 bases). There are 17 residues in the CDR3. Per the germline V gene, CDR1 is MGHRA and CDR2 is YSYEKL. Between the trimmed V and J ends, which lost 2 bases and 7 bases, there was a span of 22 bases. The CDR3 DNA reads TGCGCCAGCAGCCAAATTGGACTACGGCCCTCCACGAATACGCAGTATTTT. Its protein is CASSQIGLRPSTNTQYF.

V is TRBV28 and J is TRBJ2-1, with TRBD2 matching over 10 bases. CDR1 MDHEN and CDR2 SYDVKM come from the germline V gene. Trimming at V came to 7 bases and at J to 3 bases, leaving 9 bases not matched to a gene. The CDR3 is 16 residues long. The CDR3 DNA reads as TGTGCCAGCATTTCCCTAGCGGGGGAGAGCTACAATGAGCAGTTCTTC. Translation: CASISLAGESYNEQFF.

In this sample, this clone turned up once. The chain couples TRBV6-5 to TRBJ1-4; D perhaps matches TRBD1 (5 bases). This CDR3 comprises 14 residues. Trimming left V 8 bases short and J 6 bases short, with 16 bases between. Germline V gene data show CDR1 as MNHEY and CDR2 as SVGAGI. CDR3 in amino acids: CASALGGVDEKLFF. CDR3 bases: TGTGCCAGCGCCCTTGGAGGGGTTGATGAAAAACTGTTTTTT.

This clone came up many times. The V call is TRBV29-1, the J call TRBJ2-3; the match to TRBD2 covers 9 bases. V lost 0 bases to trimming and J lost 4 bases; unmatched junction nucleotides: 2. Germline V CDR1 and CDR2: SQVTM, ANQGSEA. CDR3 length: 14 residues. CDR3 DNA sequence: TGCAGCGTTGAAGACCGGACTAGCGCAGATACGCAGTATTTT. The encoded protein is CSVEDRTSADTQYF.

This clone appeared a few times. The chain joins TRBV4-1 to TRBJ2-2; the match to TRBD2 covers 7 bases. CDR1 MGHRA and CDR2 YSYEKL come from the germline V gene. This CDR3 is 16 amino acids long. V lost 4 bases, J lost 5 bases, and 10 bases stayed unmatched. CDR3 protein: CASSRPLGGGTGELFF. The CDR3 coding sequence is TGCGCCAGCAGCCGGCCCCTGGGGGGGGGAACCGGGGAGCTGTTTTTT.

CDR3 nucleotide sequence: TGTGCCAGCAGCCCGACCTGGACTAGCGGGGGGGCCGGTCTAAATGAGCAGTTCTTC. Protein: CASSPTWTSGGAGLNEQFF. The chain recombines TRBV13 with TRBJ2-1, with 15 bases aligning to TRBD2. The CDR3 loop spans 19 amino acids. V shed 5 bases and J 7 bases; nucleotides not matched to a gene: 15. Germline assignment: CDR1 PRHDT and CDR2 FYEKMQ (reference sequence).

The chain uses TRBV25-1 and TRBJ1-2; 7 bases agree with TRBD1. Germline-derived CDR1 and CDR2 are MGHDK and SYGVNS. The CDR3 length is 13 residues. V shed 5 bases and J 7 bases; nucleotides not matched to a gene: 7. This chain's CDR3 is CASSLGGKTGYTF. CDR3 nucleotide sequence: TGTGCCAGCAGTTTAGGGGGCAAAACTGGCTACACCTTC.

This chain joins TRBV5-1 and TRBJ2-2; 14 nucleotides match TRBD2. There are 18 residues in the CDR3. Germline V lookup: CDR1 SGHRS, CDR2 YFSETQ. Trimming at V came to 0 bases and at J to 5 bases, leaving 6 bases not matched to a gene. The CDR3 bases are TGCGCCAGCAGCTTGGCCGGGACTAGCGGGGGACATACCGGGGAGCTGTTTTTT. Translated, it gives CASSLAGTSGGHTGELFF.